Following are 11 T cell receptor beta chains from one sample sequenced in a study of blood T cell repertoires in COVID-19. Repertoires were generated with immunoSEQ multiplex PCR, while TCRdb's copy carries only in-frame clones and drops some. The sample lists around 81,000 clones, 83% occurring once. The sample comprised peripheral blood. Receptors were obtained from a man at least 80 years old with acute or convalescent COVID-19.

The chain couples TRBV9 to TRBJ2-7, with D tentatively TRBD2 (6 bases). Trimming removed 0 bases from V and 2 bases from J, with 9 bases in between. CDR1 is SGDLS, CDR2 YYNGEE, per germline. The CDR3 has 14 amino acids. CDR3 nucleotide sequence: TGTGCCAGCAGCGTAGGACGGGAGACCTACGAGCAGTACTTC. Its protein is CASSVGRETYEQYF.

This chain connects TRBV19 to TRBJ2-5, with 7 positions matching TRBD2. There are 15 residues in the CDR3. In germline, CDR1 is LNHDA, CDR2 SQIVND (reference sequence). J gave up 5 bases and V 1 base, and 7 bases lay outside the gene matches. This chain's CDR3 is CASSIGPSGEETQYF. CDR3 bases: TGTGCCAGTAGTATAGGGCCTAGCGGTGAGGAGACCCAGTACTTC.

This chain joins TRBV6-5 and TRBJ1-2; 7 bases agree with TRBD1. This CDR3 has 13 amino acids. The junction had 2 bases not matched to a gene; V was cut back by 6 bases and J by 1 base. Germline CDR1 reads MNHEY; CDR2 reads SVGAGI. CDR3 in amino acids: CASSRDSNYGYTF. The CDR3 DNA reads as TGTGCCAGCAGCCGGGACAGTAACTATGGCTACACCTTC.

The rearrangement links TRBV5-1 to TRBJ2-7; possible D gene TRBD1, 6 bases. The CDR3 totals 14 residues. The V gene's germline CDR1 is SGHRS and CDR2 YFSETQ. Trimming removed 7 bases at V and 2 bases at J, with 16 bases between. CDR3 residues: CASAPGTPAYEQYF. CDR3 nucleotides: TGCGCCAGCGCTCCGGGGACACCGGCCTACGAGCAGTACTTC. Combining the CDR3 with reference TRBV5-1 and TRBJ2-7 gives the whole variable domain KAGVTQTPRYLIKTRGQQVTLSCSPISGHRSVSWYQQTPGQGLQFLFEYFSETQRNKGNFPGRFSGRQFSNSRSEMNVSTLELGDSALYLCASAPGTPAYEQYFGPGTRLTVT.

V gene TRBV28 combines with J gene TRBJ2-2, with 7 nucleotides matching TRBD1. CDR3 length: 15 residues. The trim removed 4 bases at V and 5 bases at J, leaving 7 bases unmatched. Germline-derived CDR1 and CDR2 are MDHEN and SYDVKM. The CDR3 here is CASSSDRVGTGELFF. DNA for the CDR3: TGTGCCAGCAGTTCCGACAGGGTGGGAACCGGGGAGCTGTTTTTT.

The gene calls are TRBV6-2 or TRBV6-3 and TRBJ2-1; 11 bases fit TRBD2. V lost 4 bases and J lost 2; bases outside the gene matches: 1. The length of the CDR3 is 15 residues. CDR1 and CDR2 (germline): MNHEY, SVGEGT. The CDR3 bases are TGTGCCAGCAGTTCACTAGCGGGAGCCTACAATGAGCAGTTCTTC. Its protein is CASSSLAGAYNEQFF.

The chain links TRBV6-5 to TRBJ1-5, with 7 bases identical to TRBD1. Germline lookup yields CDR1 MNHEY and CDR2 SVGAGI. This CDR3 comprises 13 residues. Trimming took 7 bases from V and 6 from J; bases not matched to a gene: 6. DNA for the CDR3: TGTGCCAGCAACACAGGGGACGTTCAGCCCCAGCATTTT. Translating gives CASNTGDVQPQHF.

V is TRBV16 and J is TRBJ1-1, with D possibly being TRBD1 (5 bases). With 1 base removed from V and 5 bases from J, the gap between germline ends came to 11 bases. The CDR3 contains 14 residues. Germline values: CDR1 KGHSY, CDR2 FQNENV. Written as DNA, the CDR3 is TGTGCCAGCAGCCAATTTGTAGGGGCGACTGAAGCTTTCTTT. This translates into CASSQFVGATEAFF.

This chain links TRBV9 with TRBJ2-6; D gene unclear. Deletions cut 1 base from V and 2 bases from J, with 13 bases between. The CDR3 spans 17 residues. In germline, CDR1 is SGDLS, CDR2 YYNGEE. The CDR3 reads CASSVRTSTAGANVLTF. The CDR3, as DNA: TGTGCCAGCAGCGTAAGAACTTCTACGGCTGGGGCCAACGTCCTGACTTTC.

This clone was recorded a few times. The rearrangement links TRBV13 to TRBJ2-7; 12 positions agree with TRBD2. Per germline, CDR1 PRHDT and CDR2 FYEKMQ (reference sequence). V was clipped by 4 bases and J by 1 base; unmatched bases: 5. The CDR3 extends over 16 amino acids. CDR3 protein: CASSSRTSGTSYEQYF. The CDR3 DNA is TGTGCCAGCAGCTCAAGGACTAGCGGGACTTCCTACGAGCAGTACTTC.

This clone has just one count. This chain joins TRBV10-3 and TRBJ1-1; 10 nucleotides match TRBD1. Germline V CDR1 and CDR2: ENHRY, SYGVKD. The CDR3 length is 15 residues. J was trimmed by 0 bases and V by 6 bases; bases with no gene match: 4. CDR3 DNA: TGTGCCATCAGAATGGGACAGGGGATGAACACTGAAGCTTTCTTT. It yields the protein CAIRMGQGMNTEAFF.